What follows describes a single T cell receptor (beta chain). The record originates from a study of blood T cell repertoires in COVID-19. Sequencing used immunoSEQ multiplex PCR; TCRdb keeps in-frame clones, though not all of them. The repertoire consists of 450,000 to 500,000 clones, with 70% to 90% occurring once and the leading ten covering about 3%. V was shortened by 7 bases and J by 0 bases, with 9 bases between the two germline ends. Germline values: CDR1 LNHDA, CDR2 SQIVND (reference sequence). This CDR3 is 14 amino acids long. Sequenced: peripheral blood. The sequence was obtained from a human donor in a cohort sampled during active COVID-19. The chain links TRBV19 to TRBJ2-2, with D possibly TRBD1 on 6 matching bases. The CDR3 region is CASTDSPNTGELFF. The CDR3 DNA is TGTGCCAGTACGGACAGCCCGAACACCGGGGAGCTGTTTTTT.